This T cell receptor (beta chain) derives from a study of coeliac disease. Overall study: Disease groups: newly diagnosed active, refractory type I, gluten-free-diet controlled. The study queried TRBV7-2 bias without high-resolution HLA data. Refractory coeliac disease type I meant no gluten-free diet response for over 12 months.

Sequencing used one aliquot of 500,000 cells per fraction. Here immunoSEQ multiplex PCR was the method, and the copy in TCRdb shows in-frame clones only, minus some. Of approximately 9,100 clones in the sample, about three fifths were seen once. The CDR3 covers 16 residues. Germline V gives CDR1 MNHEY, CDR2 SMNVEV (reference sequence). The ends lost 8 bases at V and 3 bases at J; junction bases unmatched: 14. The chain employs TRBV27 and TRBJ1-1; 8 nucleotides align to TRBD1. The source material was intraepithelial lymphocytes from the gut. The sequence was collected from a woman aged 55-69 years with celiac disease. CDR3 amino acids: CASWSRGDRSDTEAFF. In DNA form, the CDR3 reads TGTGCCAGCTGGAGTCGAGGGGACAGGTCGGACACTGAAGCTTTCTTT.